This is a list of T cell receptor beta chains from one sample in a study of T cells after yellow fever vaccination. TCRdb reprocessed the 5' RACE reads with MiXCR, giving one entry per CDR3 protein. This sample has some 320,000 distinct CDR3 sequences, with approximately 4% found just once. The specimen comprised PBMCs, sampled 15 days after the yellow fever booster vaccination. The receptors here all came from a man aged 18 to 30 who received the YFV17D yellow fever vaccine. CDR3s include the opening cysteine and the closing phenylalanine or tryptophan. The order of the fields is V gene, D gene, clone size, J gene, CDR3 DNA, CDR3 protein. A D gene is named only where the DNA matches it firmly. For some rows the clone size is stated as once, few or many, or as a class when expanded; others skip it.

V: TRBV5-1; D: -; size: many; J: TRBJ2-1; DNA: TGCGCCAGCAGCAAGGGGGGGCTGGGGAACAATGAGCAGTTCTTC; CDR3: CASSKGGLGNNEQFF
V: TRBV6-2/TRBV6-3; D: TRBD1; size: many; J: TRBJ1-1; DNA: TGTGCCAGCACCCAGGGGGTTGGAGCTTTCTTT; CDR3: CASTQGVGAFF
V: TRBV12-3/TRBV12-4; D: TRBD2; size: many; J: TRBJ2-1; DNA: TGTGCCAGCGGAGAAGAACTAGCGGGGTTCCTTCATGAGCAGTTCTTC; CDR3: CASGEELAGFLHEQFF
V: TRBV3-1; D: TRBD1; size: few; J: TRBJ1-2; DNA: TGTGCCAGCAGCCATGGGACAGGGGGAGTCTATGGCTACACCTTC; CDR3: CASSHGTGGVYGYTF
V: TRBV12-3/TRBV12-4; D: -; size: -; J: TRBJ2-3; DNA: TGTGCCAGCAGTTTATGGTATGGGGGGACAGATACGCAGTATTTT; CDR3: CASSLWYGGTDTQYF
V: TRBV9; D: -; size: many; J: TRBJ2-3; DNA: TGTGCCAGCAGCCCCCGGTTGGGCAGGACAGTCCCAGATACGCAGTATTTT; CDR3: CASSPRLGRTVPDTQYF
V: TRBV5-1; D: -; size: -; J: TRBJ2-3; DNA: TGCGCCAGCAGCTCCGGGACGACTAGCACAGATACGCAGTATTTT; CDR3: CASSSGTTSTDTQYF
V: TRBV3-1; D: -; size: few; J: TRBJ1-5; DNA: TGTGCCAGCAGCCAAGGGGGGGCGGCCCAGCATTTT; CDR3: CASSQGGAAQHF
V: TRBV19; D: -; size: -; J: TRBJ1-2; DNA: TGTGCCAGTAGTAATGTTGGAGGGACGGCCTATGGCTACACCTTC; CDR3: CASSNVGGTAYGYTF
V: TRBV12-5; D: TRBD1; size: many; J: TRBJ2-7; DNA: TGTGCTAGTGGTTTCGGGACAGGCTCCTACGAGCAGTACTTC; CDR3: CASGFGTGSYEQYF
V: TRBV12-3/TRBV12-4; D: -; size: many; J: TRBJ2-7; DNA: TGTGCCAGCAGTCCCTCCCTAGCGCTCCACGAGCAGTACTTC; CDR3: CASSPSLALHEQYF
V: TRBV7-2; D: -; size: few; J: TRBJ1-1; DNA: TGTGCCAGCAGCTTAGTGGTTGGACAGCTGAACACTGAAGCTTTCTTT; CDR3: CASSLVVGQLNTEAFF
V: TRBV5-1; D: TRBD2; size: few; J: TRBJ2-1; DNA: TGCGCCAGCAGCTTGGAGCGGGGCCAGGTCTTCAATGAGCAGTTCTTC; CDR3: CASSLERGQVFNEQFF
V: TRBV20-1; D: TRBD1; size: many; J: TRBJ1-1; DNA: TGCAGTGCTAGAGACCGGGACAGGGGGTACACTGAAGCTTTCTTT; CDR3: CSARDRDRGYTEAFF
V: TRBV5-6; D: -; size: -; J: TRBJ2-2; DNA: TGTGCCAGCAGCTTGACGGGGGATGAAACCGGGGAGCTGTTTTTT; CDR3: CASSLTGDETGELFF
V: TRBV6-6; D: -; size: -; J: TRBJ2-1; DNA: TGTGCCAGCAGTTGGACAACCGACAATGAGCAGTTCTTC; CDR3: CASSWTTDNEQFF
V: TRBV24-1; D: TRBD1; size: few; J: TRBJ2-1; DNA: TGTGCCACCAGTGACGGGACAGGGATTGACAATGAGCAGTTCTTC; CDR3: CATSDGTGIDNEQFF
V: TRBV29-1; D: -; size: many; J: TRBJ2-7; DNA: TGCAGCGTGGGGAACACCTACGAGCAGTACTTC; CDR3: CSVGNTYEQYF
V: TRBV6-6; D: TRBD1; size: -; J: TRBJ1-5; DNA: TGTGCCAGCAGTGGCCGGGACAGGGGGAATCAGCCCCAGCATTTT; CDR3: CASSGRDRGNQPQHF
V: TRBV5-6; D: -; size: few; J: TRBJ1-6; DNA: TGTGCCAGCGGCGGAGAAGGCTCACCCCTCCACTTT; CDR3: CASGGEGSPLHF
V: TRBV5-1; D: TRBD1; size: few; J: TRBJ1-2; DNA: TGCGCCAGCAGCTTGACGCAGGGGGGCCCCTATGGCTACACCTTC; CDR3: CASSLTQGGPYGYTF
V: TRBV21-1; D: -; size: few; J: TRBJ2-5; DNA: TGTGCCAGCACTATCCCAGGGCAAGAGACCCAGTACTTC; CDR3: CASTIPGQETQYF
V: TRBV5-1; D: -; size: -; J: TRBJ1-1; DNA: TGCGCCAGCAGCATCCGGACAGCGAACACTGAAGCTTTCTTT; CDR3: CASSIRTANTEAFF
V: TRBV5-1; D: -; size: many; J: TRBJ2-5; DNA: TGCGCCAGCAGCTGGGGACTGATCCAAGAGACCCAGTACTTC; CDR3: CASSWGLIQETQYF
V: TRBV20-1; D: TRBD1; size: many; J: TRBJ2-2; DNA: TGCAGTGCTAGCCAGGGGGCTGGTACCGGGGAGCTGTTTTTT; CDR3: CSASQGAGTGELFF
V: TRBV10-3; D: -; size: many; J: TRBJ1-5; DNA: TGTGCCATCAGTGACCTCGGCAGGGACAATCAGCCCCAGCATTTT; CDR3: CAISDLGRDNQPQHF
V: TRBV5-5; D: -; size: few; J: TRBJ2-7; DNA: TGTGCCAGCAGCCTATTCGGTACTTTTTACTCCTACGAGCAGTACTTC; CDR3: CASSLFGTFYSYEQYF
V: TRBV4-1; D: TRBD2; size: -; J: TRBJ2-4; DNA: TGCGCCAGCAGCCAAGGGCTAGCGGGGGGCCGAGCCAAAAACATTCAGTACTTC; CDR3: CASSQGLAGGRAKNIQYF
V: TRBV7-2; D: -; size: few; J: TRBJ1-3; DNA: TGTGCCAGCAGCTCTCCCAACTCGATACACTCTGGAAACACCATATATTTT; CDR3: CASSSPNSIHSGNTIYF
V: TRBV18; D: -; size: many; J: TRBJ2-3; DNA: TGTGCCAGCTCACCCGTCAGCACAGATACGCAGTATTTT; CDR3: CASSPVSTDTQYF
V: TRBV19; D: -; size: many; J: TRBJ1-3; DNA: TGTGCCAGTAGTATTGCCGGGCCTGCTGGAAACACCATATATTTT; CDR3: CASSIAGPAGNTIYF
V: TRBV20-1; D: TRBD2; size: few; J: TRBJ2-2; DNA: TGCAGTGCTAGGGGACTAGCGTCGGGGAACACCGGGGAGCTGTTTTTT; CDR3: CSARGLASGNTGELFF
V: TRBV4-3; D: -; size: -; J: TRBJ1-2; DNA: TGCGCCAGCAGCCAAGATTGGGGGCTTGTCGGGGAAGGCTACACCTTC; CDR3: CASSQDWGLVGEGYTF
V: TRBV6-5; D: -; size: few; J: TRBJ1-1; DNA: TGTGCCAGCAGTCCCCGGACAGAGGGCACTGAAGCTTTCTTT; CDR3: CASSPRTEGTEAFF
V: TRBV9; D: -; size: -; J: TRBJ1-6; DNA: TGTGCCAGCAGCGTAGGCGGATCGAGTTATAATTCACCCCTCCACTTT; CDR3: CASSVGGSSYNSPLHF
V: TRBV11-2; D: TRBD2; size: many; J: TRBJ2-4; DNA: TGTGCCGAGGCTAGCGGGGGGTTTGGGCTAGCCAAAAACATTCAGTACTTC; CDR3: CAEASGGFGLAKNIQYF
V: TRBV20-1; D: TRBD2; size: few; J: TRBJ2-7; DNA: TGCAGTGCTAGGTTAGCGGGGGGGATGATGACCTACGAGCAGTACTTC; CDR3: CSARLAGGMMTYEQYF
V: TRBV10-2; D: -; size: few; J: TRBJ1-1; DNA: TGCGCCAGCAGTGACTTCCTGAACACTGAAGCTTTCTTT; CDR3: CASSDFLNTEAFF
V: TRBV5-1; D: TRBD2; size: many; J: TRBJ2-5; DNA: TGCGCCAGCAGCTTGACTAGCGGGGGAGAGACCCAGTACTTC; CDR3: CASSLTSGGETQYF
V: TRBV20-1; D: -; size: many; J: TRBJ1-2; DNA: TGCAGTGCTAGAGACAGGTCGGTCGACACCTTC; CDR3: CSARDRSVDTF
V: TRBV4-3; D: TRBD1; size: many; J: TRBJ1-1; DNA: TGCGCCAGCAGCCCCCAGGACAGGGGAAGGACTGAAGCTTTCTTT; CDR3: CASSPQDRGRTEAFF
V: TRBV5-1; D: -; size: few; J: TRBJ2-7; DNA: TGCGCCAGCAAGACAACGCCGTCCTACGAGCAGTACTTC; CDR3: CASKTTPSYEQYF
V: TRBV28; D: -; size: -; J: TRBJ2-3; DNA: TGTGCCAGCAGTTCAACCCCTAGCACAGATACGCAGTATTTT; CDR3: CASSSTPSTDTQYF
V: TRBV20-1; D: -; size: many; J: TRBJ1-1; DNA: TGCAGTGCTAGAGTCACCTCGGCAGTGGCCCTGCGGACTGAAGCTTTCTTT; CDR3: CSARVTSAVALRTEAFF
V: TRBV20-1; D: -; size: many; J: TRBJ2-5; DNA: TGCAGTGCTAGGACGACAGCCCCTAAAGAGACCCAGTACTTC; CDR3: CSARTTAPKETQYF
V: TRBV28; D: -; size: many; J: TRBJ1-2; DNA: TGTGCCAGCAGGAGCCACGTCAACTATGGCTACACCTTC; CDR3: CASRSHVNYGYTF
V: TRBV7-6; D: -; size: many; J: TRBJ2-5; DNA: TGTGCCAGCAGCCCCAATGGGCCAGAGACCCAGTACTTC; CDR3: CASSPNGPETQYF
V: TRBV9; D: -; size: few; J: TRBJ1-3; DNA: TGTGCCAGCAGCGCCGCCGGGGGAACTGGAAACACCATATATTTT; CDR3: CASSAAGGTGNTIYF
V: TRBV7-9; D: -; size: few; J: TRBJ1-2; DNA: TGTGCCAGCAGCATGCCTCGGCAGGACGAAGGAGGCTACACCTTC; CDR3: CASSMPRQDEGGYTF
V: TRBV4-1; D: TRBD2; size: many; J: TRBJ2-2; DNA: TGCGCCAGCAGCCAAGATTTTCGGGGGGTGCCCGGGGAGCTGTTTTTT; CDR3: CASSQDFRGVPGELFF
V: TRBV7-3; D: -; size: few; J: TRBJ1-1; DNA: TGTGCCAGCAGCTCCGGGCCGGGGAGCACTGAAGCTTTCTTT; CDR3: CASSSGPGSTEAFF
V: TRBV5-1; D: -; size: many; J: TRBJ2-3; DNA: TGCGCCAGCAGGACCGCTACGGGGACAGATACGCAGTATTTT; CDR3: CASRTATGTDTQYF